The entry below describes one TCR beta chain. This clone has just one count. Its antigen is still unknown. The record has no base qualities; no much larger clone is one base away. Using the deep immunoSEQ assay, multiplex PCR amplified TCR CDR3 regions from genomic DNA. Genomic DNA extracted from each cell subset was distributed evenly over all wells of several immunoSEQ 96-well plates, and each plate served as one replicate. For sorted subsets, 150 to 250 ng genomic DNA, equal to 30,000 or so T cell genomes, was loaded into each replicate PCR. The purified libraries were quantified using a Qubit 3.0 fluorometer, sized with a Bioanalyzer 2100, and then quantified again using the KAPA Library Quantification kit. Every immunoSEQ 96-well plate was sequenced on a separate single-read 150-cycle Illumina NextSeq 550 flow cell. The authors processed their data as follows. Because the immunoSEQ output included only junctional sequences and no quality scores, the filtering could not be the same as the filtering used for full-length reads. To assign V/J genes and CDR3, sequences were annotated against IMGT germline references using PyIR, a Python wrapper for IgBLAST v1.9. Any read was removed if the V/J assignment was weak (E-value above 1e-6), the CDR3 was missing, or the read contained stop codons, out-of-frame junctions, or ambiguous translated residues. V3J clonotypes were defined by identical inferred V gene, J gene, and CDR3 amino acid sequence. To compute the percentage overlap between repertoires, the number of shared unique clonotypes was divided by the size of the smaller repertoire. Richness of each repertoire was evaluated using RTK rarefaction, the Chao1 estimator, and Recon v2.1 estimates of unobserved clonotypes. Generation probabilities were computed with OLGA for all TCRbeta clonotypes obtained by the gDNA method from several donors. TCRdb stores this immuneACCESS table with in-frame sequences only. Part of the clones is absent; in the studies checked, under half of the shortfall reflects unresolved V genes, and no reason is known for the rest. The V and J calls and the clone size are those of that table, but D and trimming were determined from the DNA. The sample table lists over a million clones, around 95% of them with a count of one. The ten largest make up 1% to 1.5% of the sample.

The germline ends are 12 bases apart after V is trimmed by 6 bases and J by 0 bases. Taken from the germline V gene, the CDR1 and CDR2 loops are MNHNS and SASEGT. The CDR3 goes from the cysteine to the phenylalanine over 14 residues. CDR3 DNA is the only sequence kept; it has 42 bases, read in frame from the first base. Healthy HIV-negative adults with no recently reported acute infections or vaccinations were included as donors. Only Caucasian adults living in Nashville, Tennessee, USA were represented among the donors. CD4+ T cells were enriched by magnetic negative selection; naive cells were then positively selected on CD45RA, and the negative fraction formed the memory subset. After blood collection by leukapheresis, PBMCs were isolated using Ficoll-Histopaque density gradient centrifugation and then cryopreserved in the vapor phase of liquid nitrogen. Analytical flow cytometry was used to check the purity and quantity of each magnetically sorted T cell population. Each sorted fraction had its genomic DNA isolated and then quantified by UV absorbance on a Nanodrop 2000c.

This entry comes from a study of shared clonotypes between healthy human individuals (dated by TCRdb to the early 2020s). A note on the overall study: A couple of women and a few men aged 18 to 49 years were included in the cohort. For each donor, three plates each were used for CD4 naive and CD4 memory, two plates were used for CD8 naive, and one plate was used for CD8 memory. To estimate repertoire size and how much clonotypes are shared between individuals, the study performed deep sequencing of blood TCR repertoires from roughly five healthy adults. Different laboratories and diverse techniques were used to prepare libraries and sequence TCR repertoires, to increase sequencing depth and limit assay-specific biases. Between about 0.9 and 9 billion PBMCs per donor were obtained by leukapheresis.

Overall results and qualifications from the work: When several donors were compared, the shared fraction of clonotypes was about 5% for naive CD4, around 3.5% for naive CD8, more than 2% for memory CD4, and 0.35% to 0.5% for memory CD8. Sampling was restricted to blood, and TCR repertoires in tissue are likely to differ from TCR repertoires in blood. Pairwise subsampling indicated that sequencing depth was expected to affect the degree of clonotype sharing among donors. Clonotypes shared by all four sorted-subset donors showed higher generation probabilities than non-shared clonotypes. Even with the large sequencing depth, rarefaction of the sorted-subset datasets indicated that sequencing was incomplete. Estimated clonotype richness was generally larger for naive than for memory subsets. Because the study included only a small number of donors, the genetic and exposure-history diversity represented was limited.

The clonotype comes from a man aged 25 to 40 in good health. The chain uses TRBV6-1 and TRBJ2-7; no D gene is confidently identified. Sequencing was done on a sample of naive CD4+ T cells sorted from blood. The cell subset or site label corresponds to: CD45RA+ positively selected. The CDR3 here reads CASSLYRGSYEQYF. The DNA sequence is TGTGCCAGCAGCCTATACCGTGGCTCCTACGAGCAGTACTTC.